These 14 T cell receptor beta chains were all obtained from the same sample, sequenced in a study of blood T cell repertoires in COVID-19. Assay used: immunoSEQ multiplex PCR; TCRdb lists only in-frame clones, some missing. The top ten clones hold around 3% of a sample with approximately 340,000 clones, 65% to 85% of them seen once. Sample: peripheral blood. The receptors come from a man aged 30 to 45 with active or convalescent COVID-19.

The chain employs TRBV24-1 and TRBJ2-3, with 7 nucleotides matching TRBD2. V shed 9 bases and J 0 bases; nucleotides not matched to a gene: 5. Germline assignment: CDR1 KGHDR and CDR2 SFDVKD. The CDR3 extends over 14 amino acids. The CDR3 DNA reads TGTGCCACCTGGGGTAGCGGGAGCACAGATACGCAGTATTTT. Protein product: CATWGSGSTDTQYF.

The DNA of the CDR3 is TGTGCCTGGGACAGGGGTTTTGAAAAACTGTTTTTT. Translating it yields CAWDRGFEKLFF. This chain links TRBV30 with TRBJ1-4, with TRBD1 identical over 8 bases. The CDR3 covers 12 residues. V dropped 5 bases and J dropped 7; count of bases not matched to a gene: 3. Germline assignment: CDR1 GTSNPN and CDR2 SVGIG (reference sequence).

V gene TRBV7-6 combines with J gene TRBJ1-4; unclear D gene. Germline V gives CDR1 SGHVS, CDR2 FNYEAQ. There are 16 residues in the CDR3. Trimming took 0 bases from V and 7 from J, leaving 15 bases between them. The DNA of the CDR3 is TGTGCCAGCAGCTTAGCACGTGCGGGATTTGGTGAAAAACTGTTTTTT. Translated, it gives CASSLARAGFGEKLFF. Full variable domain (remainder filled in from reference TRBV7-6 and TRBJ1-4): GAGVSQSPRYKVTKRGQDVALRCDPISGHVSLYWYRQALGQGPEFLTYFNYEAQQDKSGLPNDRFSAERPEGSISTLTIQRTEQRDSAMYRCASSLARAGFGEKLFFGSGTQLSVL.

The genes are TRBV7-8 and TRBJ2-1, with a tentative D call TRBD2 (6 bases). Trimming removed 5 bases at V and 0 bases at J, with 17 bases between. The CDR3 runs 17 residues. Germline CDR1 is SGHVS and CDR2 is FQNEAQ. Here the CDR3 reads CASSTSERAFSYNEQFF. The CDR3 DNA sequence: TGTGCCAGCAGCACCAGTGAGCGGGCCTTCTCCTACAATGAGCAGTTCTTC.

The chain has TRBV5-8 and TRBJ1-5, with D possibly being TRBD1 (5 bases). Trimming took off 4 bases at V and 5 bases at J, with 10 bases between the two ends. Looked up from germline, CDR1 is SGHTS and CDR2 is YDEGEE. There are 13 residues in the CDR3. The DNA for the CDR3 is TGTGCCAGCAGCGGGGGGGTGCATCAGCCCCAGCATTTT. Its protein is CASSGGVHQPQHF.

V gene TRBV6-5 combines with J gene TRBJ2-1; no clear D. Trimming removed 5 bases from V and 1 base from J, with 9 bases in between. This CDR3 contains 14 residues. The germline V gene has CDR1 MNHEY and CDR2 SVGAGI. The CDR3 loop reads CASSPSRSYNEQFF. The CDR3 DNA sequence: TGTGCCAGCAGTCCGAGCCGGTCCTACAATGAGCAGTTCTTC.

The chain couples TRBV19 to TRBJ1-5; TRBD1 is a possible D gene (5 bases). The ends were cut back, 4 bases at V and 4 bases at J, with 8 bases in the middle. CDR1 and CDR2 (germline): LNHDA, SQIVND (reference sequence). The CDR3 sequence is 13 residues long. The CDR3 spells CASSSGGNQPQHF. The CDR3, as DNA: TGTGCCAGTAGTAGTGGGGGGAATCAGCCCCAGCATTTT. Drawing the rest from reference TRBV19 and TRBJ1-5, the complete variable domain is DGGITQSPKYLFRKEGQNVTLSCEQNLNHDAMYWYRQDPGQGLRLIYYSQIVNDFQKGDIAEGYSVSREKKESFPLTVTSAQKNPTAFYLCASSSGGNQPQHFGDGTRLSIL.

V usage is TRBV19 and J usage is TRBJ1-1, with 7 bases aligning to TRBD1. V lost 5 bases and J lost 2; bases outside the gene matches: 11. There are 16 residues in the CDR3. Per the germline V gene, CDR1 is LNHDA and CDR2 is SQIVND (reference sequence). The CDR3 sequence is CASSDRDRRFNTEAFF. The CDR3 region has the DNA TGTGCCAGTAGTGACAGGGACCGACGATTTAACACTGAAGCTTTCTTT.

The V call is TRBV6-5, the J call TRBJ1-6; TRBD1 is a possible D gene (6 bases). The CDR3 runs 11 residues. CDR1 MNHEY and CDR2 SVGAGI come from the germline V gene. Trimming left V 6 bases short and J 14 bases short, with 11 bases between. CDR3 nucleotides: TGTGCCAGCAGGAGGGGGAGCACCCTCCACTTT. Amino acids: CASRRGSTLHF.

Worth noting for this clone: Other DNA sequences of this sample code for an identical CDR3. The chain links TRBV3-1 (or the pseudogene TRBV3-2) to TRBJ1-3; D remains unclear. The CDR3 totals 16 residues. Between the trimmed V and J ends, which lost 1 base and 0 bases, there was a span of 10 bases. Germline V gene sequence: CDR1 LGHDT, CDR2 YNNKEL (reference sequence). The CDR3 DNA reads TGTGCCAGCAGCCAAGGGGCGGGTTCCTCTGGAAACACCATATATTTT. This sequence encodes CASSQGAGSSGNTIYF.

The V gene is TRBV30, the J gene TRBJ1-2; D is perhaps TRBD1 (6 bases). The CDR3 has 14 amino acids. Trimming took off 8 bases at V and 3 bases at J, with 19 bases between the two ends. The V gene's germline CDR1 is GTSNPN and CDR2 SVGIG (reference sequence). CDR3 loop: CALIVSGADYGYTF. The CDR3 DNA sequence: TGTGCCCTCATTGTTTCAGGGGCGGACTATGGCTACACCTTC.

The chain links TRBV7-7 to TRBJ2-1; 8 bases map to TRBD2. J gave up 7 bases and V 4 bases, and 6 bases lay outside the gene matches. CDR1 is SSHAT, CDR2 FNYEAQ, per germline (reference sequence). The CDR3 is made up of 14 amino acids. CDR3 bases: TGTGCCAGCAGCTCCGGGCGACTAGCGAATGAGCAGTTCTTC. The encoded protein is CASSSGRLANEQFF.

This chain links TRBV5-1 with TRBJ2-2; D uncertain. Trimming removed 4 bases at V and 0 bases at J, with 10 bases between. This CDR3 spans 15 amino acids. Germline CDR1 reads SGHRS; CDR2 reads YFSETQ. CDR3 protein: CASSDYSPNTGELFF. The DNA for the CDR3 is TGCGCCAGCAGCGATTACAGCCCGAACACCGGGGAGCTGTTTTTT. Supplemented by reference TRBV5-1 and TRBJ2-2, the full variable domain reads KAGVTQTPRYLIKTRGQQVTLSCSPISGHRSVSWYQQTPGQGLQFLFEYFSETQRNKGNFPGRFSGRQFSNSRSEMNVSTLELGDSALYLCASSDYSPNTGELFFGEGSRLTVL.

The sample holds many counts of this clone. The genes are TRBV3-1 (or the pseudogene TRBV3-2) and TRBJ2-7, with D possibly being TRBD2 (6 bases). Germline V CDR1 and CDR2: LGHDT, YNNKEL (reference sequence). The CDR3 contains 15 residues. V was trimmed by 4 bases and J by 2 bases, leaving 15 bases between them. CDR3 sequence: CASSPRSGGPYEQYF. CDR3 DNA: TGTGCCAGCAGCCCGCGCTCCGGGGGTCCCTACGAGCAGTACTTC.